The 27 T cell receptor beta chains in this list originate from one sample, sequenced in a study of a mutant IDH1 vaccine in newly diagnosed glioma. The sample's time point: baseline, week 1 (first vaccination visit). Treatment reported: pre-vaccination baseline after standard-of-care therapy. Clones were sequenced by immunoSEQ multiplex PCR, and TCRdb holds only the in-frame ones, with some missing. This sample has about 27,000 clones, with roughly 93% found just once. The specimen comprised PBMCs, sampled from a glioma patient treated with radiotherapy, temozolomide or both. Every receptor here comes from a man aged 35-49 years with glioma.

The chain links TRBV9 to TRBJ1-2; D is perhaps TRBD1 (5 bases). The CDR3 sequence is 15 residues long. CDR1 is SGDLS and CDR2 is YYNGEE in the germline V gene. With 0 bases removed from V and 0 bases from J, the gap between germline ends came to 9 bases. The CDR3 coding sequence is TGTGCCAGCAGCGTAGACGGGGGATCTAACTATGGCTACACCTTC. Amino acid sequence: CASSVDGGSNYGYTF.

In this sample, this clone turned up a few times. This rearrangement joins TRBV4-2 to TRBJ2-3, with TRBD2 matching 7 bases. With 1 base clipped from V and 2 bases from J, the junction kept 6 bases outside the gene matches. Germline CDR1 and CDR2: LGHNA and YNFKEQ. The CDR3 extends over 16 amino acids. CDR3 sequence reads: CASSQGTGGDTDTQYF. The CDR3 bases are TGTGCCAGCAGCCAAGGAACGGGGGGAGACACAGATACGCAGTATTTT.

The chain employs TRBV18 and TRBJ2-1; no reliable D call. This CDR3 spans 11 amino acids. The V end lost 3 bases, the J end lost 8 bases, and 5 bases lay between the germline ends. Germline assignment: CDR1 KGHSH and CDR2 LQKENI. The CDR3 here is CASSPGDEQFF. The DNA for the CDR3 is TGTGCCAGCTCACCGGGTGATGAGCAGTTCTTC.

J is TRBJ2-7 and V is TRBV29-1, with TRBD2 as a possible D gene (6 bases). From germline, CDR1 is SQVTM and CDR2 ANQGSEA. The CDR3 has 13 residues. V lost 6 bases and J lost 4, with 16 bases in between. The CDR3 spells CSVRDSMFYEQYF. Here the CDR3 DNA reads TGCAGCGTCCGGGACTCGATGTTTTACGAGCAGTACTTC.

This chain joins TRBV9 and TRBJ2-3; D uncertain. This CDR3 has 15 amino acids. Between the trimmed V and J ends, which lost 2 bases and 2 bases, there was a span of 12 bases. Per germline, CDR1 SGDLS and CDR2 YYNGEE. DNA for the CDR3: TGTGCCAGCAGCGTGGCGGCAGGTTACACAGATACGCAGTATTTT. It encodes CASSVAAGYTDTQYF.

The V and J genes are TRBV5-1 and TRBJ2-7, with TRBD2 matching over 10 bases. J lost 6 bases, V lost 4 bases, and 7 bases had no gene match. The CDR3 is made up of 14 amino acids. Germline CDR1 is SGHRS and CDR2 is YFSETQ. This chain's CDR3 is CASSDLAGGAEQYF. DNA for the CDR3: TGCGCCAGCAGCGATTTAGCGGGAGGAGCCGAGCAGTACTTC.

The rearrangement links TRBV9 to TRBJ1-2; D not certain. Germline V gene sequence: CDR1 SGDLS, CDR2 YYNGEE. CDR3 length: 9 amino acids. V dropped 7 bases and J dropped 8 bases, with 6 bases sitting between them. CDR3 in amino acids: CASGNGYTF. The DNA for the CDR3 is TGTGCCAGCGGTAACGGCTACACCTTC.

The chain carries TRBV30 and TRBJ2-6; 14 nucleotides align to TRBD2. With 5 bases clipped from V and 1 base from J, the junction kept 10 bases outside the gene matches. The CDR3 has 19 residues. Germline V gene sequence: CDR1 GTSNPN, CDR2 SVGIG (reference sequence). CDR3 protein: CAWVDPRLAGGSGANVLTF. CDR3 in DNA: TGTGCCTGGGTAGACCCCAGACTAGCGGGAGGGTCTGGGGCCAACGTCCTGACTTTC.

V usage is TRBV29-1 and J usage is TRBJ2-3; no definite D call. Trimming stripped 8 bases from V and 4 bases from J, with 19 bases between. The CDR3 runs to 14 residues. Germline V gene data show CDR1 as SQVTM and CDR2 as ANQGSEA. CDR3 nucleotides: TGCAGCTCAAAAGGAAGGGTAGGTGCAGATACGCAGTATTTT. Its translation: CSSKGRVGADTQYF.

The J gene is TRBJ2-7, the V gene TRBV5-6, with 10 positions matching TRBD2. J was trimmed by 2 bases and V by 4 bases; bases with no gene match: 9. The CDR3 covers 16 residues. CDR1 and CDR2 (germline): SGHDT, YYEEEE. The CDR3 region is CASSILRTSGPYEQYF. CDR3 DNA: TGTGCCAGCAGCATACTCCGGACTAGCGGCCCCTACGAGCAGTACTTC. The full variable domain, rest sourced from reference TRBV5-6 and TRBJ2-7, is DAGVTQSPTHLIKTRGQQVTLRCSPKSGHDTVSWYQQALGQGPQFIFQYYEEEERQRGNFPDRFSGHQFPNYSSELNVNALLLGDSALYLCASSILRTSGPYEQYFGPGTRLTVT.

The chain combines TRBV19 with TRBJ2-3, with 15 nucleotides matching TRBD2. In germline, CDR1 is LNHDA, CDR2 SQIVND (reference sequence). After removal of 3 bases from V and 4 bases from J, the junction contained 8 bases not matched to a gene. CDR3 length equals 18 residues. The CDR3 DNA reads as TGTGCCAGTAGTATCTGGACTAGCGGGAGGGCCGGGGCAGATACGCAGTATTTT. Its translation is CASSIWTSGRAGADTQYF.

The chain has TRBV6-6 and TRBJ1-5; a possible D gene is TRBD1 (6 bases). Trimming removed 0 bases at V and 7 bases at J, with 13 bases between. The CDR3 extends over 15 amino acids. CDR1 is MNHNY, CDR2 SVGAGI, per germline (reference sequence). CDR3 in amino acids: CASSYSGGAGQPQHF. The CDR3 DNA reads TGTGCCAGCAGTTACTCGGGGGGGGCCGGGCAGCCCCAGCATTTT.

The rearrangement joins TRBV30 to TRBJ1-1, with TRBD1 matching 8 bases. This CDR3 comprises 17 residues. Germline V gene sequence: CDR1 GTSNPN, CDR2 SVGIG (reference sequence). Germline trimming cut 3 bases from V and 4 bases from J; bases unmatched to any gene: 16. The DNA of the CDR3 is TGTGCCTGGAGCGTGGACAGGGTGACGGTTTGGAGCACTGAAGCTTTCTTT. It specifies CAWSVDRVTVWSTEAFF.

A single count supports this clone. This chain uses TRBV5-4 with TRBJ2-1; D unclear. Deletions cut 1 base from V and 0 bases from J, with 2 bases between. This CDR3 region has 13 residues. Germline assignment: CDR1 SGHNT and CDR2 YYREEE (reference sequence). The CDR3 bases are TGTGCCAGCAGCTTGAGCTCCTACAATGAGCAGTTCTTC. Protein product: CASSLSSYNEQFF.

The V gene is TRBV23-1, the J gene TRBJ1-2; D gene uncertain. TRBV23-1 is an ORF for which the function is uncertain. Trimming stripped 3 bases from V and 4 bases from J, with 9 bases between. The CDR3 has 13 amino acids. The CDR3 nucleotides are TGCGCCAGCAGTCAGGGAGGGAGCTATGGCTACACCTTC. It codes for CASSQGGSYGYTF.

This chain links TRBV4-1 with TRBJ2-2, with 7 bases aligning to TRBD2. The germline V gene encodes CDR1 MGHRA and CDR2 YSYEKL. V was clipped by 7 bases and J by 5 bases; unmatched bases: 13. The CDR3 has 16 residues. CDR3 region: CASTLKGAGATGELFF. The CDR3 bases are TGCGCCAGCACCCTAAAAGGGGCGGGAGCAACCGGGGAGCTGTTTTTT.

The chain couples TRBV19 to TRBJ1-3; 7 bases agree with TRBD1. The germline gives CDR1 LNHDA, CDR2 SQIVND (reference sequence). There are 15 residues in the CDR3. V lost 10 bases to trimming and J lost 0 bases; unmatched junction nucleotides: 9. The CDR3 is CATSGQADSGNTIYF. CDR3 coding DNA: TGTGCCACCTCAGGACAGGCCGACTCTGGAAACACCATATATTTT.

The chain combines TRBV9 with TRBJ2-7; 7 positions match TRBD1. The CDR3 spans 12 residues. V was pared by 3 bases and J by 10 bases, with 7 bases of the junction left unmatched. From germline, CDR1 is SGDLS and CDR2 YYNGEE. CDR3 DNA sequence: TGTGCCAGCAGCGCTACAGGGGTCCAACAGTACTTC. It translates to CASSATGVQQYF.

The chain carries TRBV6-5 and TRBJ2-2; weak D call: TRBD2 (7 bases). Germline assignment: CDR1 MNHEY and CDR2 SVGAGI. This CDR3 comprises 16 residues. V lost 1 base and J lost 2, with 11 bases in between. Written as DNA, the CDR3 is TGTGCCAGCAGTTACTACGGGGGGCGCAACACCGGGGAGCTGTTTTTT. As protein: CASSYYGGRNTGELFF.

The chain couples TRBV7-9 to TRBJ2-5, with D perhaps matching TRBD1 or TRBD2 (5 bases each). The CDR3 totals 15 residues. CDR1 and CDR2 from the germline V gene are SEHNR and FQNEAQ (reference sequence). V lost 8 bases and J lost 4, with 20 bases in between. The CDR3, as DNA: TGTGCCAGCGCTACCCGGGACCTGAGGGCAGAGACCCAGTACTTC. It specifies CASATRDLRAETQYF.

The V and J genes are TRBV6-5 and TRBJ2-3; D tentatively reads TRBD1 or TRBD2 (5 bases each). Per the germline V gene, CDR1 is MNHEY and CDR2 is SVGAGI. This CDR3 comprises 15 residues. The V and J ends lost 0 bases and 4 bases respectively, with 11 bases between them. The CDR3 region has the DNA TGTGCCAGCAGTTACTCGAGTCAGGGAGCAGATACGCAGTATTTT. Its translation is CASSYSSQGADTQYF.

The chain combines TRBV4-1 with TRBJ2-7; TRBD2 agrees at 7 bases. The V and J ends lost 3 bases and 0 bases, in that order; junction bases with no gene match: 5. CDR1 is MGHRA, CDR2 YSYEKL, per germline. The CDR3 has 15 amino acids. CDR3 sequence (DNA): TGCGCCAGCAGCCACGGACTAGAGAGCTCCTACGAGCAGTACTTC. It yields the protein CASSHGLESSYEQYF.

DNA of the CDR3: TGTGCCAGCAGCCCACAGGGGCAATCCTACGAGCAGTACTTC. Protein sequence: CASSPQGQSYEQYF. The V gene is TRBV5-6, the J gene TRBJ2-7, with TRBD1 identical over 7 bases. Germline-derived CDR1 and CDR2 are SGHDT and YYEEEE. The CDR3 consists of 14 residues. Losses at the gene ends were 4 bases for V and 1 base for J; bases not matched to a gene: 5. Variable domain in full (rest from reference TRBV5-6 and TRBJ2-7): DAGVTQSPTHLIKTRGQQVTLRCSPKSGHDTVSWYQQALGQGPQFIFQYYEEEERQRGNFPDRFSGHQFPNYSSELNVNALLLGDSALYLCASSPQGQSYEQYFGPGTRLTVT.

The chain joins TRBV5-1 to TRBJ1-4; 8 bases align to TRBD1. V gave up 5 bases and J gave up 6 bases; unmatched junction bases: 12. This CDR3 has 16 amino acids. Germline values: CDR1 SGHRS, CDR2 YFSETQ. The CDR3 sequence is CASSGVPDRVYEKLFF. CDR3 DNA sequence: TGCGCCAGCAGTGGCGTGCCGGACAGGGTATATGAAAAACTGTTTTTT.

V and J are TRBV5-6 and TRBJ2-1; TRBD2 aligns across 10 bases. V dropped 4 bases and J dropped 7; count of bases not matched to a gene: 14. The CDR3 length is 17 residues. The germline V gene has CDR1 SGHDT and CDR2 YYEEEE. CDR3 protein: CASSQGLAPLLGNEQFF. The CDR3 coding sequence is TGTGCCAGCAGCCAGGGACTAGCGCCTTTACTTGGGAATGAGCAGTTCTTC.

This chain joins TRBV5-6 and TRBJ2-5, with D perhaps matching TRBD1 (6 bases). TRBJ2-7 explains the end of the DNA better; the J call may be wrong. Germline V gene sequence: CDR1 SGHDT, CDR2 YYEEEE. The CDR3 spans 14 residues. The CDR3: CASTDDRLSYEQYF. CDR3 nucleotides: TGTGCCAGCACCGACGACAGGTTAAGCTACGAGCAGTACTTC.

V is TRBV19 and J is TRBJ2-3; D uncertain. V gave up 3 bases and J gave up 0 bases, with 10 bases separating them. Germline V gene sequence: CDR1 LNHDA, CDR2 SQIVND (reference sequence). This CDR3 is built from 15 residues. Here the CDR3 reads CASSITATSTDTQYF. The CDR3 DNA sequence: TGTGCCAGTAGTATTACGGCAACAAGCACAGATACGCAGTATTTT.